The 20 T cell receptor beta chains below all came from one sample that was sequenced in a study of long-term antiretroviral therapy in people with HIV. The authors ran the immunoSEQ assay, v3.0, at survey level. Data came from immunoSEQ multiplex PCR; TCRdb stores just in-frame clones and leaves some out. The sample lists tens of thousands of clones; around 83% were seen once. Material: unsorted PBMCs, obtained 0.4 years after starting antiretroviral therapy. These receptor sequences come from a man aged 50 or older with HIV.

The chain couples TRBV28 to TRBJ1-1, with 7 bases identical to TRBD1. CDR3 size: 14 residues. Trimming cost V 10 bases and J 6 bases; bases outside gene matches: 14. The germline gives CDR1 MDHEN, CDR2 SYDVKM. In DNA form, the CDR3 reads TGTGCCACCCGACAGGGTGGGTCTAGGGCTGAAGCTTTCTTT. Translating it yields CATRQGGSRAEAFF.

The chain uses TRBV4-2 and TRBJ2-2, with D perhaps matching TRBD1 (7 bases). CDR3 length: 15 residues. Germline lookup yields CDR1 LGHNA and CDR2 YNFKEQ. V lost 8 bases and J 0 bases, leaving 13 bases between the germline ends. The CDR3 sequence is CASAGQSSNTGELFF. Here the CDR3 DNA reads TGTGCCAGCGCGGGACAGTCGTCGAACACCGGGGAGCTGTTTTTT.

The V and J genes are TRBV6-6 and TRBJ2-2; D possibly corresponds to TRBD1 (6 bases). Germline V CDR1 and CDR2: MNHNY, SVGAGI (reference sequence). The CDR3 extends over 14 amino acids. V lost 8 bases to trimming and J lost 6 bases, with 16 bases between them. The CDR3 spells CASGRGTIPGELFF. The CDR3 bases are TGTGCCAGCGGAAGGGGGACGATACCCGGGGAGCTGTTTTTT.

This clone was observed a handful of times. The V gene is TRBV4-3, the J gene TRBJ1-4; D possibly corresponds to TRBD1 (5 bases). V was pared by 2 bases and J by 0 bases, with 13 bases between. Germline CDR1 LGHNA, CDR2 YSLEER. The CDR3 is 17 amino acids. The CDR3 sequence is CASSQWGGVATNEKLFF. The DNA for the CDR3 is TGCGCCAGCAGCCAATGGGGAGGGGTCGCAACTAATGAAAAACTGTTTTTT.

Remarks on this clone: One junction end does not reproduce the germline sequence, and a read error may be involved. This chain connects TRBV7-7 to TRBJ2-3; the D call may be TRBD1 or TRBD2 (6 bases each). The CDR3 is 19 residues long. Germline V lookup: CDR1 SSHAT, CDR2 FNYEAQ (reference sequence). For the CDR3, the DNA is TGTGCTAGCAGCGAAGGCCTCAACCGGGGGCCCCGTAGCACAGATACGCAGTATTTT. Translation gives CASSEGLNRGPRSTDTQYF.

The rearrangement uses TRBV11-2 and TRBJ2-2, with 11 bases lining up with TRBD2. J lost 2 bases, V lost 3 bases, and 8 bases had no gene match. The CDR3 is made up of 18 amino acids. From germline, CDR1 is SGHAT and CDR2 FQNNGV. The CDR3 reads CASSFNIAGGPNTGELFF. The CDR3 nucleotides read TGTGCCAGCAGCTTCAACATAGCGGGGGGGCCAAACACCGGGGAGCTGTTTTTT.

The chain carries TRBV15 and TRBJ2-2, with D unclear. The CDR3 contains 14 residues. Germline V lookup: CDR1 LNHNV, CDR2 YYDKDF (reference sequence). V dropped 3 bases and J dropped 1 base, with 6 bases sitting between them. Here the CDR3 DNA reads TGTGCCACCAGCAGGGATCTGAACACCGGGGAGCTGTTTTTT. This gives the protein CATSRDLNTGELFF. Full variable domain (rest looked up from reference TRBV15 and TRBJ2-2): DAMVIQNPRYQVTQFGKPVTLSCSQTLNHNVMYWYQQKSSQAPKLLFHYYDKDFNNEADTPDNFQSRRPNTSFCFLDIRSPGLGDTAMYLCATSRDLNTGELFFGEGSRLTVL.

This chain links TRBV19 with TRBJ2-7, with TRBD1 matching 10 bases. Germline CDR1 LNHDA, CDR2 SQIVND (reference sequence). The CDR3 is 15 residues long. V lost 5 bases and J lost 3; bases outside the gene matches: 7. In DNA, the CDR3 is TGTGCCAGTAGTGCTCCGGGACAGGGGCACTACGAGCAGTACTTC. It codes for CASSAPGQGHYEQYF.

J is TRBJ1-6 and V is TRBV28; D not certain. This CDR3 spans 15 amino acids. Trimming left V 9 bases short and J 0 bases short, with 12 bases between. The germline V gene encodes CDR1 MDHEN and CDR2 SYDVKM. CDR3 loop: CASLGGSSYNSPLHF. CDR3 nucleotides: TGTGCCAGTCTCGGCGGGAGCTCCTATAATTCACCCCTCCACTTT. The full variable domain, with the rest looked up from reference TRBV28 and TRBJ1-6, is DVKVTQSSRYLVKRTGEKVFLECVQDMDHENMFWYRQDPGLGLRLIYFSYDVKMKEKGDIPEGYSVSREKKERFSLILESASTNQTSMYLCASLGGSSYNSPLHFGNGTRLTVT.

The CDR3 protein is CAWRGTLFEQYF. The CDR3 DNA follows: TGTGCCTGGAGGGGTACCCTGTTCGAGCAGTACTTC. The chain is built from TRBV30 and TRBJ2-7; D ambiguous. Deletions cut 3 bases from V and 6 bases from J, with 12 bases between. The germline gives CDR1 GTSNPN, CDR2 SVGIG (reference sequence). The CDR3 is made up of 12 amino acids.

This chain connects TRBV27 to TRBJ2-5; D not certain. V lost 0 bases to trimming and J lost 6 bases, with 8 bases between them. CDR3 length: 13 amino acids. Germline V CDR1 and CDR2: MNHEY, SMNVEV (reference sequence). DNA for the CDR3: TGTGCCAGCAGTTTATCGGCCCTGCAGACCCAGTACTTC. This gives the protein CASSLSALQTQYF.

This clone was recorded only once. The chain links TRBV27 to TRBJ2-1, with 9 bases fitting TRBD1. V dropped 10 bases and J dropped 4; count of bases not matched to a gene: 8. Looked up from germline, CDR1 is MNHEY and CDR2 is SMNVEV (reference sequence). The CDR3 has 14 amino acids. The CDR3 DNA sequence: TGTGCCACCCGACGGGACAGGGATTACAATGAGCAGTTCTTC. Translated, it gives CATRRDRDYNEQFF.

DNA of the CDR3: TGTGCCATCCCAGGGAAGGGAAACACCATATATTTT. It encodes CAIPGKGNTIYF. The V and J genes are TRBV10-3 and TRBJ1-3, with a possible D match to TRBD1 (5 bases). Per the germline V gene, CDR1 is ENHRY and CDR2 is SYGVKD. The CDR3 has 12 amino acids. The ends were cut back, 8 bases at V and 4 bases at J, with 9 bases in the middle.

This chain links TRBV19 with TRBJ1-5, with D maybe TRBD1 (6 bases). The CDR3 runs to 16 residues. Germline loops: CDR1 LNHDA, CDR2 SQIVND (reference sequence). The V end was cut by 4 bases, the J end by 3 bases, with 16 bases between. The DNA for the CDR3 is TGTGCCAGTAGTACAAGGGGGACCGCTTACAATCAGCCCCAGCATTTT. This sequence encodes CASSTRGTAYNQPQHF.

The count of this clone is one. V and J are TRBV7-9 and TRBJ2-3, with D perhaps matching TRBD2 (7 bases). The CDR3 has 16 residues. The germline gives CDR1 SEHNR, CDR2 FQNEAQ (reference sequence). The V gene lost 4 bases and the J gene lost 5 bases, with 19 bases spanning the gap. The CDR3 nucleotides read TGTGCCAGCAGCTCCTTTGGCGGGGGCTCGGGAGATACGCAGTATTTT. It translates to CASSSFGGGSGDTQYF.

The chain recombines TRBV6-5 with TRBJ1-1; 7 positions agree with TRBD1. CDR1 MNHEY and CDR2 SVGAGI come from the germline V gene. Unmatched junction bases numbered 6, after V lost 5 bases and J lost 0 bases. This CDR3 is built from 15 residues. DNA of the CDR3: TGTGCCAGCAGTCACACCGGGACAGTGAACACTGAAGCTTTCTTT. The encoded protein is CASSHTGTVNTEAFF.

The chain carries TRBV28 and TRBJ1-2; 7 bases are a match to TRBD1. Germline V CDR1 and CDR2: MDHEN, SYDVKM. CDR3 size: 16 residues. The ends lost 4 bases at V and 3 bases at J; junction bases unmatched: 11. For the CDR3, the DNA is TGTGCCAGCAGTTCCCGGACAGGAGGGAGGGACTATGGCTACACCTTC. Encoded protein: CASSSRTGGRDYGYTF.

The chain recombines TRBV13 with TRBJ1-2; D unresolved. Germline lookup yields CDR1 PRHDT and CDR2 FYEKMQ (reference sequence). Trimming left V 2 bases short and J 6 bases short, with 10 bases between. This CDR3 is 13 amino acids long. The chain's CDR3 is CASSLRGIDGYTF. DNA of the CDR3: TGTGCCAGCAGCTTACGGGGTATTGATGGCTACACCTTC.

This chain uses TRBV2 with TRBJ2-1; D may be TRBD2 (6 bases). Germline V gives CDR1 SNHLY, CDR2 FYNNEI. This CDR3 is built from 13 residues. V dropped 3 bases and J dropped 4 bases, with 7 bases sitting between them. In nucleotides, the CDR3 is TGTGCCAGCAGTGATCGGGGGTACAATGAGCAGTTCTTC. Its protein product is CASSDRGYNEQFF.

The rearrangement joins TRBV4-1 to TRBJ1-3, with 7 bases matching TRBD1. The V gene's germline CDR1 is MGHRA and CDR2 YSYEKL. V was clipped by 5 bases and J by 4 bases; unmatched bases: 5. The length of the CDR3 is 14 residues. The CDR3 spells CASSFTGVGNTIYF. The CDR3 region has the DNA TGCGCCAGCAGCTTCACAGGGGTAGGAAACACCATATATTTT.